The 15 T cell receptor beta chains below all came from one sample that was sequenced in a study of CD8 T cells in ankylosing spondylitis. TCRdb re-called the 5' RACE reads through MiXCR, storing one row per CDR3 protein. Of under 200,000 distinct CDR3 sequences in the sample, about 9.9% were seen once. The source material was blood, either unsorted or a sorted T cell fraction (not recorded which). These receptors all come from a male donor with ankylosing spondylitis or in good health (not recorded which).

This clonotype was picked up many times. The rearrangement uses TRBV11-2 and TRBJ1-2, with D tentatively TRBD1 (5 bases). CDR1 and CDR2 (germline): SGHAT, FQNNGV. The CDR3 extends over 12 amino acids. V lost 4 bases and J 6 bases, leaving 9 bases between the germline ends. The CDR3 bases are TGTGCCAGCAGCTGGGGCAATGATGGCTACACCTTC. The encoded protein is CASSWGNDGYTF.

The table lists this clonotype with many counts. The chain couples TRBV28 to TRBJ1-3, with 8 nucleotides matching TRBD1. V shed 7 bases and J 0 bases; nucleotides not matched to a gene: 14. Germline V CDR1 and CDR2: MDHEN, SYDVKM. This CDR3 is 18 amino acids long. CDR3 in amino acids: CASTSTGTGIHSGNTIYF. In DNA, the CDR3 is TGTGCCAGCACCTCGACCGGGACAGGTATCCACTCTGGAAACACCATATATTTT.

This clonotype was counted between two and nine times. The genes are TRBV6-1 and TRBJ2-2; 10 bases align to TRBD2. Per germline, CDR1 MNHNS and CDR2 SASEGT. The J segment lost 3 bases and the V segment lost 7 bases, leaving 5 bases of the junction unmatched. This CDR3 is 15 amino acids long. The CDR3 is CASTTSGADTGELFF. As DNA, the CDR3 is TGTGCCAGCACTACTAGCGGGGCGGACACCGGGGAGCTGTTTTTT.

This clonotype has more than one count but fewer than ten. The junction departs from germline at one end; a sequencing error may be responsible. The chain links TRBV20-1 to TRBJ1-2, with TRBD1 matching 7 bases. The CDR3 loop spans 17 amino acids. Per the germline V gene, CDR1 is DFQATT and CDR2 is SNEGSKA (reference sequence). The CDR3 loop reads CCARDDDRDPSPYGYTF. The CDR3 DNA sequence: TGCTGTGCTAGAGATGACGACAGGGACCCTTCCCCCTATGGCTACACCTTC.

At least ten counts were recorded for this clonotype. The V gene is TRBV7-8, the J gene TRBJ1-2; D ambiguous. The CDR3 totals 16 residues. V was pared by 3 bases and J by 7 bases, with 21 bases between. Germline assignment: CDR1 SGHVS and CDR2 FQNEAQ. In DNA, the CDR3 is TGTGCCAGCAGCTTTGGGCCGGGATCGAGTGTAGGTGGCTACACCTTC. Residues: CASSFGPGSSVGGYTF.

This clonotype has ten or more counts. The chain uses TRBV15 and TRBJ2-5, with no clear D. This CDR3 has 13 residues. Trimming shortened V by 5 bases and J by 2 bases, and 9 bases separated the two germline ends. The germline CDR1 and CDR2 sequences are LNHNV and YYDKDF (reference sequence). In nucleotides, the CDR3 is TGTGCCACCAGCGGACGACTTCAAGAGACCCAGTACTTC. It encodes CATSGRLQETQYF. Looking up the rest from reference TRBV15 and TRBJ2-5 gives the full variable domain: DAMVIQNPRYQVTQFGKPVTLSCSQTLNHNVMYWYQQKSSQAPKLLFHYYDKDFNNEADTPDNFQSRRPNTSFCFLDIRSPGLGDTAMYLCATSGRLQETQYFGPGTRLLVL.

Many counts were recorded for this clonotype. The chain carries TRBV5-1 and TRBJ2-1; 9 nucleotides agree with TRBD2. Germline V gene data show CDR1 as SGHRS and CDR2 as YFSETQ. The CDR3 has 15 residues. The J segment lost 7 bases and the V segment lost 0 bases, leaving 5 bases of the junction unmatched. CDR3 bases: TGCGCCAGCAGCTTGGTTAGCGGGAGTGTGAATGAGCAGTTCTTC. Translating it yields CASSLVSGSVNEQFF.

Of note for this clonotype: Germline and junction disagree at one end, which may indicate a read error. The chain is built from TRBV20-1 and TRBJ2-3; TRBD2 might be the D (7 bases). The CDR3 has 17 amino acids. The germline gives CDR1 DFQATT, CDR2 SNEGSKA (reference sequence). CDR3 residues: CCARVWGRGDITDTQYF. CDR3 DNA sequence: TGCTGTGCTAGAGTCTGGGGACGGGGGGACATCACAGATACGCAGTATTTT.

The chain joins TRBV11-2 to TRBJ2-2, with a weak D call TRBD2 (6 bases). The CDR3 has 15 amino acids. Germline V gene data show CDR1 as SGHAT and CDR2 as FQNNGV. V was cut by 7 bases and J by 0 bases, with 12 bases left in between. The CDR3 DNA sequence: TGTGCCAGCATTGCGGGACTGGCGAACACCGGGGAGCTGTTTTTT. Protein product: CASIAGLANTGELFF.

The sample holds a few counts of this clonotype. The chain employs TRBV9 and TRBJ2-3; D remains ambiguous. Looked up from germline, CDR1 is SGDLS and CDR2 is YYNGEE. The CDR3 runs to 15 residues. Trimming left V 3 bases short and J 3 bases short, with 14 bases between. The CDR3 DNA is TGTGCCAGCAGCGCCAGCGCTAGACGAACAGATACGCAGTATTTT. It encodes CASSASARRTDTQYF.

This clonotype was seen ten or more times. This chain joins TRBV6-5 and TRBJ2-3; no definite D call. Germline V gene sequence: CDR1 MNHEY, CDR2 SVGAGI. The CDR3 sequence is 16 residues long. Trimming stripped 0 bases from V and 2 bases from J, with 12 bases between. CDR3 in DNA: TGTGCCAGCAGTTACTCCACCAGAGCGCCCACAGATACGCAGTATTTT. Translation gives CASSYSTRAPTDTQYF.

With regard to this clonotype: A read error may explain this, as a much larger clone is one base away. The rearrangement links TRBV6-5 to TRBJ1-5; 7 bases agree with TRBD1. The germline V gene has CDR1 MNHEY and CDR2 SVGAGI. After removal of 4 bases from V and 2 bases from J, the junction contained 11 bases not matched to a gene. The CDR3 totals 17 residues. Written as DNA, the CDR3 is TGTGCCAGCAGTTCCCCTCCAGGGGGAAGTGGCAATCAGCCCCAGCATTTT. This encodes CASSSPPGGSGNQPQHF.

This clonotype showed up just a few times. The V call is TRBV5-4, the J call TRBJ1-2, with D maybe TRBD1 (6 bases). Trimming shortened V by 4 bases and J by 2 bases, and 18 bases separated the two germline ends. The CDR3 totals 16 residues. The germline CDR1 and CDR2 sequences are SGHNT and YYREEE (reference sequence). The CDR3 protein is CASSPPFRQGNYGYTF. Written as DNA, the CDR3 is TGTGCCAGCAGCCCTCCTTTTAGGCAGGGGAACTATGGCTACACCTTC.

The genes are TRBV20-1 and TRBJ1-5; 8 bases are shared with TRBD1. The CDR3 length is 13 residues. The germline V gene has CDR1 DFQATT and CDR2 SNEGSKA (reference sequence). J gave up 4 bases and V 5 bases, and 4 bases lay outside the gene matches. The CDR3 nucleotides are TGCAGTGCTGAGGGACAGGCTAATCAGCCCCAGCATTTT. Translating gives CSAEGQANQPQHF.

This clonotype was recorded at least ten times. The V gene is TRBV2, the J gene TRBJ2-1, with TRBD2 matching over 12 bases. V was clipped by 10 bases and J by 4 bases; unmatched bases: 8. Germline CDR1 is SNHLY and CDR2 is FYNNEI. The CDR3 extends over 15 amino acids. CDR3 sequence: CANSTGTSGYNEQFF. CDR3 nucleotide sequence: TGTGCCAACTCGACCGGGACTAGCGGGTACAATGAGCAGTTCTTC. Filled out from reference TRBV2 and TRBJ2-1, the complete variable domain reads EPEVTQTPSHQVTQMGQEVILRCVPISNHLYFYWYRQILGQKVEFLVSFYNNEISEKSEIFDDQFSVERPDGSNFTLKIRSTKLEDSAMYFCANSTGTSGYNEQFFGPGTRLTVL.